The 24 T cell receptor beta chains below were found in one sample sequenced in a study of shared T cell receptors in the human thymus. Generated by immunoSEQ multiplex PCR, the TCRdb table keeps only in-frame clones and is missing some. Of under 850,000 clones detected, 70% to 90% appear once; the ten largest clones hold 0.0095% to 0.011%. This same sample was also part of a study on human thymus T cells.

The sample taken for sequencing was thymocytes. Every receptor here comes from a boy less than two years old with a congenital heart defect.

Turning to this clone: Other DNA variants within this sample encode the same CDR3. V gene TRBV29-1 combines with J gene TRBJ2-3; D is unclear. Germline V CDR1 and CDR2: SQVTM, ANQGSEA. The CDR3 is 12 residues long. Deletions cut 3 bases from V and 0 bases from J, with 4 bases between. The CDR3 sequence: CSVEASTDTQYF. The CDR3 DNA sequence: TGCAGCGTTGAGGCTAGCACAGATACGCAGTATTTT.

The chain employs TRBV4-1 and TRBJ2-3; TRBD2 might be the D (5 bases). This CDR3 spans 15 amino acids. Trimming took 1 base from V and 6 from J, leaving 14 bases between them. Germline-derived CDR1 and CDR2 are MGHRA and YSYEKL. CDR3: CASSQAAARRDTQYF. Here the CDR3 DNA reads TGCGCCAGCAGCCAAGCCGCGGCCCGGAGGGATACGCAGTATTTT.

The chain employs TRBV28 and TRBJ1-2; D is possibly TRBD1 (6 bases). The V end was cut by 3 bases, the J end by 8 bases, with 28 bases between. Germline CDR1 reads MDHEN; CDR2 reads SYDVKM. The CDR3 is 18 residues long. CDR3 loop: CASSLGEWTDHPTKGYTF. DNA for the CDR3: TGTGCCAGCAGTTTGGGGGAATGGACAGACCATCCGACGAAAGGCTACACCTTC.

V and J are TRBV25-1 and TRBJ1-3, with TRBD1 matching over 8 bases. Trimming took 2 bases from V and 1 from J; bases not matched to a gene: 10. This CDR3 region has 18 residues. Germline V gene lookup returns CDR1 MGHDK and CDR2 SYGVNS. The DNA for the CDR3 is TGTGCCAGCAGTGAAGATAATGGACAGGGAGAGTCTGGAAACACCATATATTTT. Its translation: CASSEDNGQGESGNTIYF.

The chain uses TRBV7-9 and TRBJ1-2; 9 positions match TRBD1. V shed 4 bases, J shed 4 bases, and the junction held 13 bases outside the gene matches. CDR1 SEHNR and CDR2 FQNEAQ come from the germline V gene (reference sequence). The CDR3 totals 17 residues. The CDR3 sequence is CASSSTSTGGASYGYTF. In DNA, the CDR3 is TGTGCCAGCAGCTCTACTTCTACAGGGGGCGCTTCCTATGGCTACACCTTC. Drawing the rest from reference TRBV7-9 and TRBJ1-2, the complete variable domain is DTGVSQNPRHKITKRGQNVTFRCDPISEHNRLYWYRQTLGQGPEFLTYFQNEAQLEKSRLLSDRFSAERPKGSFSTLEIQRTEQGDSAMYLCASSSTSTGGASYGYTFGSGTRLTVV.

This clone occurred a few times. The chain joins TRBV12-5 to TRBJ2-1; D unresolved. V was cut by 6 bases and J by 0 bases, with 12 bases left in between. The CDR3 consists of 15 residues. CDR1 and CDR2 (germline): LGHNT, FRNRAP. The CDR3 sequence is CASGTGVSSYNEQFF. In nucleotides, the CDR3 is TGTGCTAGTGGAACGGGTGTTTCCTCCTACAATGAGCAGTTCTTC.

This clone was seen a few times. V usage is TRBV5-4 and J usage is TRBJ2-1; D is ambiguous. Trimming cost V 1 base and J 5 bases, with 10 bases left between them. This CDR3 region has 14 residues. Germline V CDR1 and CDR2: SGHNT, YYREEE (reference sequence). The DNA for the CDR3 is TGTGCCAGCAGCTTGCATCCTATCGACAATGAGCAGTTCTTC. It yields the protein CASSLHPIDNEQFF.

This chain connects TRBV11-2 to TRBJ2-3; D is possibly TRBD1 (6 bases). Germline V gene data show CDR1 as SGHAT and CDR2 as FQNNGV. V lost 5 bases and J lost 6, with 12 bases in between. This CDR3 comprises 13 residues. In DNA form, the CDR3 reads TGTGCCAGCAGCCCAGGGGTAAGGGATACGCAGTATTTT. This gives the protein CASSPGVRDTQYF.

This chain uses TRBV15 with TRBJ1-4, with 7 nucleotides matching TRBD1. CDR1 and CDR2 from the germline V gene are LNHNV and YYDKDF (reference sequence). The CDR3 extends over 18 amino acids. Trimming removed 3 bases from V and 7 bases from J; junction bases left unmatched: 17. Here the CDR3 DNA reads TGTGCCACCAGCAGGGGGGACAGCCCCCGAACAAAGGGTGAAAAACTGTTTTTT. Amino acid sequence: CATSRGDSPRTKGEKLFF.

The chain carries TRBV13 and TRBJ2-7; 7 bases line up with TRBD1. The CDR3 spans 17 residues. Germline CDR1 and CDR2: PRHDT and FYEKMQ (reference sequence). J lost 3 bases, V lost 5 bases, and 16 bases had no gene match. The CDR3 region is CASSGGHVRQGDYEQYF. The CDR3, as DNA: TGTGCCAGCAGCGGGGGACACGTGAGACAGGGAGACTACGAGCAGTACTTC.

The V and J genes are TRBV28 and TRBJ2-2; 7 bases are shared with TRBD1. This CDR3 spans 15 amino acids. CDR1 is MDHEN and CDR2 is SYDVKM in the germline V gene. V lost 3 bases and J lost 0; bases outside the gene matches: 1. This CDR3 reads CASSLTGPNTGELFF. The DNA for the CDR3 is TGTGCCAGCAGTTTGACAGGGCCGAACACCGGGGAGCTGTTTTTT.

J is TRBJ1-5 and V is TRBV11-3; no definite D call. Trimming took 5 bases from V and 8 from J, leaving 13 bases between them. The germline CDR1 and CDR2 sequences are SGHNT and YENEEA. The CDR3 length is 13 residues. CDR3 in amino acids: CASSTGENKPQHF. CDR3 coding DNA: TGTGCCAGCAGCACGGGAGAGAATAAGCCCCAGCATTTT.

V usage is TRBV10-3 and J usage is TRBJ1-2; 9 bases line up with TRBD1. Germline CDR1 reads ENHRY; CDR2 reads SYGVKD. V gave up 7 bases and J gave up 7 bases; unmatched junction bases: 13. The CDR3 consists of 15 residues. CDR3 sequence: CAITNNVGDRAGYTF. CDR3 in DNA: TGTGCCATCACAAACAATGTCGGGGACAGGGCTGGCTACACCTTC.

This chain joins TRBV4-1 and TRBJ2-1; 9 bases are a match to TRBD2. V gave up 0 bases and J gave up 2 bases; unmatched junction bases: 5. The CDR3 extends over 17 amino acids. CDR1 and CDR2 (germline): MGHRA, YSYEKL. The CDR3 coding sequence is TGCGCCAGCAGCCAAGATGAGCAGCGGGAGGCCTACAATGAGCAGTTCTTC. This translates into CASSQDEQREAYNEQFF.

The chain employs TRBV10-1 and TRBJ2-3; TRBD2 matches at 7 bases. Per the germline V gene, CDR1 is WNHNN and CDR2 is SYGVQD (reference sequence). V trimming: 6 bases; J trimming: 6 bases; junction bases outside the gene matches: 12. The CDR3 has 15 amino acids. The CDR3 reads CASRFRSGIGDTQYF. CDR3 bases: TGCGCCAGCAGATTCCGGAGCGGGATCGGGGATACGCAGTATTTT.

The chain has TRBV4-3 and TRBJ2-1; no firm D call. CDR1 LGHNA and CDR2 YSLEER come from the germline V gene. V lost 0 bases and J lost 0, with 12 bases in between. This CDR3 comprises 17 residues. The CDR3 nucleotides are TGCGCCAGCAGCCAAGAGTTTGCGGCAAGCTCCTACAATGAGCAGTTCTTC. Protein: CASSQEFAASSYNEQFF.

This clone was observed a single time. The genes are TRBV7-2 and TRBJ2-1; 12 bases are a match to TRBD2. Germline CDR1 is SGHTA and CDR2 is FQGNSA. The V and J ends lost 4 bases and 7 bases, in that order; junction bases with no gene match: 8. The CDR3 has 16 amino acids. The CDR3 loop reads CASSCRLAGVANEQFF. As DNA, the CDR3 is TGTGCCAGCAGCTGCAGACTAGCGGGAGTAGCTAATGAGCAGTTCTTC. Using reference TRBV7-2 and TRBJ2-1 for the parts outside the CDR3, the full variable domain is GAGVSQSPSNKVTEKGKDVELRCDPISGHTALYWYRQSLGQGLEFLIYFQGNSAPDKSGLPSDRFSAERTGGSVSTLTIQRTQQEDSAVYLCASSCRLAGVANEQFFGPGTRLTVL.

V and J are TRBV7-6 and TRBJ1-4; tentatively, D is TRBD1 (6 bases). Germline CDR1 SGHVS, CDR2 FNYEAQ. The CDR3 totals 16 residues. Trimming stripped 3 bases from V and 7 bases from J, with 18 bases between. CDR3 in DNA: TGTGCCAGCAGCTTGGGAAACAGGGTGCGCAGTGAAAAACTGTTTTTT. Its protein is CASSLGNRVRSEKLFF.

This chain links TRBV11-2 with TRBJ2-7; 8 nucleotides line up with TRBD1. V dropped 5 bases and J dropped 2; count of bases not matched to a gene: 8. The CDR3 has 15 residues. Germline CDR1 reads SGHAT; CDR2 reads FQNNGV. The CDR3 reads CASSTYRDRTYEQYF. CDR3 coding DNA: TGTGCCAGCAGCACCTACCGGGACAGGACCTACGAGCAGTACTTC.

The chain combines TRBV19 with TRBJ1-5; D might be TRBD1 (5 bases). Looked up from germline, CDR1 is LNHDA and CDR2 is SQIVND (reference sequence). CDR3 length: 14 amino acids. V lost 3 bases, J lost 5 bases, and 11 bases lay in between. DNA for the CDR3: TGTGCCAGTAGTATGCAGGGATTGGATCAGCCCCAGCATTTT. Its protein product is CASSMQGLDQPQHF.

The rearrangement links TRBV6-5 to TRBJ1-5; D is perhaps TRBD1 (5 bases). The CDR3 runs 16 residues. Looked up from germline, CDR1 is MNHEY and CDR2 is SVGAGI. Trimming shortened V by 2 bases and J by 2 bases, and 13 bases separated the two germline ends. The CDR3 nucleotides read TGTGCCAGCAGTTACCGGGGGACGGGGGGCAATCAGCCCCAGCATTTT. It is translated as CASSYRGTGGNQPQHF.

The chain uses TRBV27 and TRBJ2-5; TRBD2 matches 13 bases. Germline V CDR1 and CDR2: MNHEY, SMNVEV (reference sequence). The V and J ends lost 6 bases and 1 base, in that order; junction bases with no gene match: 11. The CDR3 has 18 residues. CDR3 protein: CASRGGTSGIRGQETQYF. The CDR3 nucleotides are TGTGCCAGCAGAGGAGGGACTAGCGGGATTCGGGGCCAAGAGACCCAGTACTTC.

The gene calls are TRBV28 and TRBJ2-1, with a tentative D call TRBD2 (5 bases). V was trimmed by 7 bases and J by 6 bases, leaving 31 bases between them. CDR1 is MDHEN and CDR2 is SYDVKM in the germline V gene. This CDR3 is 19 amino acids long. The CDR3 DNA reads as TGTGCCAGCAACCTCGTGTCGGCTGTCGGGGATTTTCCCGGCAATGAGCAGTTCTTC. Protein sequence: CASNLVSAVGDFPGNEQFF.

This chain uses TRBV14 with TRBJ2-7; 8 bases match TRBD2. J was trimmed by 6 bases and V by 2 bases; bases with no gene match: 6. CDR1 and CDR2 (germline): SGHDN, FVKESK. This CDR3 has 14 residues. For the CDR3, the DNA is TGTGCCAGCAGCCAATCCCCGGGGGGGCTCGAGCAGTACTTC. Protein product: CASSQSPGGLEQYF.